This TCR beta chain is drawn from a study of cytomegalovirus exposure and HLA in healthy donors. Use of 60 Vbeta and 13 Jbeta primers characterized the PCR. The assay was immunoSEQ multiplex PCR, and TCRdb's table has in-frame clones only and misses some. The table has 60,000 to 90,000 clones, about 70% seen once. Study-level results: CMV antigen specificity of three CMV-associated chains was confirmed in vitro. Data from an earlier analysis indicated that most TCR beta V segments were productive either about 90% or about 30% of the time. Across HLA loci, a later analysis found differing TCR association rates, with DRB1 most and HLA-C fewest.

This clone was seen only a few times. Its antigen is unidentified. CDR1 is MDHEN, CDR2 SYDVKM, per germline. This CDR3 spans 14 amino acids. Trimming cost V 2 bases and J 3 bases, with 10 bases left between them. This sequence was found in a man aged 40-49 years in good health and CMV-seropositive. The sequenced sample was PBMCs. The chain couples TRBV28 to TRBJ2-5; D may be TRBD1 (5 bases). CDR3 nucleotide sequence: TGTGCCAGCAGTTTACCAGACAGTAAAGAGACCCAGTACTTC. Translation: CASSLPDSKETQYF.